The rows below give T cell receptor beta chains drawn from one sample of a study of control samples from healthy donors and cancer patients. Generated by immunoSEQ multiplex PCR, the TCRdb table keeps only in-frame clones and is missing some. In the table there are approximately 140,000 clones, 93% of which are singletons. Sample: blood. The receptors derive from a young man in good health. The CDR3 runs from the conserved cysteine through the conserved F or W. The D gene is left open where the match is weak. Only some rows state a clone size, as once, few, many or a class for expanded clones.

d_call: NA
clone_size: NA
j_call: TRBJ2-5
v_call: TRBV5-4
cdr3_aa: CASSLRTSQETQYF
cdr3_nt: TGTGCCAGCAGCTTACGGACTTCCCAAGAGACCCAGTACTTC

d_call: NA
clone_size: NA
j_call: TRBJ2-1
v_call: TRBV12-3/TRBV12-4
cdr3_aa: CASSLAPPEQFF
cdr3_nt: TGTGCCAGCAGTTTGGCCCCTCCTGAGCAGTTCTTC

d_call: NA
clone_size: once
j_call: TRBJ1-2
v_call: TRBV7-8
cdr3_aa: CASSLAAGEDVGYGYTF
cdr3_nt: TGTGCCAGCAGCTTAGCGGCAGGGGAAGATGTGGGCTATGGCTACACCTTC

d_call: NA
clone_size: NA
j_call: TRBJ2-5
v_call: TRBV9
cdr3_aa: CASSVRPASGYQETQYF
cdr3_nt: TGTGCCAGCAGCGTAAGGCCTGCCAGCGGGTACCAAGAGACCCAGTACTTC

d_call: TRBD1
clone_size: NA
j_call: TRBJ1-4
v_call: TRBV5-4
cdr3_aa: CASSRSRDRTDNEKLFF
cdr3_nt: TGTGCCAGCAGCCGGTCCCGGGACAGGACCGACAATGAAAAACTGTTTTTT

d_call: NA
clone_size: NA
j_call: TRBJ1-3
v_call: TRBV29-1
cdr3_aa: CSVDESSGNTIYF
cdr3_nt: TGCAGCGTTGACGAGAGCTCTGGAAACACCATATATTTT

d_call: TRBD2
clone_size: NA
j_call: TRBJ2-7
v_call: TRBV28
cdr3_aa: CASSRSTSGYSYEQYF
cdr3_nt: TGTGCCAGCAGCCGATCTACTAGCGGGTACTCCTACGAGCAGTACTTC

d_call: NA
clone_size: once
j_call: TRBJ1-1
v_call: TRBV10-3
cdr3_aa: CAISPTAGGAEAFF
cdr3_nt: TGTGCCATCAGTCCGACCGCGGGGGGCGCTGAAGCTTTCTTT

d_call: NA
clone_size: NA
j_call: TRBJ2-3
v_call: TRBV3-1/TRBV3-2
cdr3_aa: CASSQNTGTTDTQYF
cdr3_nt: TGTGCCAGCAGCCAAAACACAGGCACCACAGATACGCAGTATTTT

d_call: NA
clone_size: once
j_call: TRBJ2-6
v_call: TRBV2
cdr3_aa: CASSAWGRSGANVLTF
cdr3_nt: TGTGCCAGCAGTGCGTGGGGGCGGTCTGGGGCCAACGTCCTGACTTTC

d_call: NA
clone_size: NA
j_call: TRBJ2-3
v_call: TRBV20-1
cdr3_aa: CSASDPGSSTDTQYF
cdr3_nt: TGCAGTGCTAGTGATCCGGGATCTAGCACAGATACGCAGTATTTT

d_call: NA
clone_size: NA
j_call: TRBJ2-7
v_call: TRBV27
cdr3_aa: CASRQQGYYEQYF
cdr3_nt: TGTGCCAGCAGGCAACAGGGATATTACGAGCAGTACTTC

d_call: NA
clone_size: NA
j_call: TRBJ1-4
v_call: TRBV29-1
cdr3_aa: CSVEAGLVGEKLFF
cdr3_nt: TGCAGCGTTGAAGCAGGGCTGGTAGGCGAAAAACTGTTTTTT

d_call: TRBD1
clone_size: NA
j_call: TRBJ2-1
v_call: TRBV4-1
cdr3_aa: CASSQPIHRGIYNEQFF
cdr3_nt: TGCGCCAGCAGCCAACCTATACACAGGGGAATTTACAATGAGCAGTTCTTC

d_call: NA
clone_size: NA
j_call: TRBJ1-5
v_call: TRBV6-4
cdr3_aa: CASSEEYNQPQHF
cdr3_nt: TGTGCCAGCAGTGAGGAATATAATCAGCCCCAGCATTTT

d_call: NA
clone_size: NA
j_call: TRBJ2-1
v_call: TRBV6-5
cdr3_aa: CASSYTKEVRVEFF
cdr3_nt: TGTGCCAGCAGTTACACAAAAGAGGTGCGGGTTGAGTTCTTC

d_call: NA
clone_size: once
j_call: TRBJ1-1
v_call: TRBV19
cdr3_aa: CASGDTTNTEAFF
cdr3_nt: TGTGCCAGTGGCGACACAACGAACACTGAAGCTTTCTTT

d_call: NA
clone_size: NA
j_call: TRBJ1-1
v_call: TRBV7-9
cdr3_aa: CASSLVLSSTEAFF
cdr3_nt: TGTGCCAGCAGCTTAGTCCTTTCGAGCACTGAAGCTTTCTTT

d_call: NA
clone_size: NA
j_call: TRBJ2-7
v_call: TRBV3-1/TRBV3-2
cdr3_aa: CASSQGPGVTYEQYF
cdr3_nt: TGTGCCAGCAGCCAGGGACCGGGAGTAACCTACGAGCAGTACTTC

d_call: NA
clone_size: NA
j_call: TRBJ1-1
v_call: TRBV19
cdr3_aa: CASSIYRDTEAFF
cdr3_nt: TGTGCCAGTAGTATCTACAGGGACACTGAAGCTTTCTTT